Given below is one TCR beta chain in context. Its antigen is still unknown. The source of the sample is a study of shared clonotypes between healthy human individuals. The study's findings and limits: Sampling involved blood alone; tissue repertoires likely differ.

Germline V gene lookup returns CDR1 SGHRS and CDR2 YFSETQ. V lost 0 bases and J 0 bases, leaving 9 bases between the germline ends. The CDR3 extends over 16 amino acids. TCRdb's copy holds only in-frame clones and misses some; the assay was immunoSEQ multiplex PCR. The sample lists around 1,100,000 clones, 77% occurring once. The sample was memory CD4+ T cells from PBMCs. Subset denoted: CD45RA-negative fraction. The receptor was derived from a man younger than 35 in good health. Some clones in this sample may be carry-over from other donors' samples. The gene calls are TRBV5-1 and TRBJ2-2; D gene unclear. CDR3 sequence reads: CASSLEVGTNTGELFF. The DNA for the CDR3 is TGCGCCAGCAGCTTGGAGGTGGGAACGAACACCGGGGAGCTGTTTTTT.